This T cell receptor (beta chain) emerged from a study of CD8 T cells in Susac syndrome. RNA was extracted with the RNeasy kit, and a quantity of roughly 0.45 to 1 ug was reverse transcribed using random hexamers. Amplification of TCR beta CDR3 by immunoSEQ multiplex PCR spanned 54 Vbeta and 13 Jbeta. MiXCR, applied by TCRdb to the immunoSEQ multiplex PCR reads, yields one record per CDR3 protein. Seen here are about 440,000 distinct CDR3 sequences, approximately 85% observed once, and the top ten hold 0.09% to 0.15%. The receptor comes from a human donor with multiple sclerosis. The sequenced material came from CD8+ T cells from PBMCs.

The CDR3 protein is CSAIPQRGDYNEQFF. As DNA, the CDR3 is TGCAGTGCCATTCCGCAGCGGGGCGACTACAATGAGCAGTTCTTC. The chain uses TRBV20-1 and TRBJ2-1; TRBD2 agrees at 7 bases. This CDR3 has 15 amino acids. V lost 6 bases and J lost 3; bases outside the gene matches: 11. Germline V gene sequence: CDR1 DFQATT, CDR2 SNEGSKA (reference sequence).